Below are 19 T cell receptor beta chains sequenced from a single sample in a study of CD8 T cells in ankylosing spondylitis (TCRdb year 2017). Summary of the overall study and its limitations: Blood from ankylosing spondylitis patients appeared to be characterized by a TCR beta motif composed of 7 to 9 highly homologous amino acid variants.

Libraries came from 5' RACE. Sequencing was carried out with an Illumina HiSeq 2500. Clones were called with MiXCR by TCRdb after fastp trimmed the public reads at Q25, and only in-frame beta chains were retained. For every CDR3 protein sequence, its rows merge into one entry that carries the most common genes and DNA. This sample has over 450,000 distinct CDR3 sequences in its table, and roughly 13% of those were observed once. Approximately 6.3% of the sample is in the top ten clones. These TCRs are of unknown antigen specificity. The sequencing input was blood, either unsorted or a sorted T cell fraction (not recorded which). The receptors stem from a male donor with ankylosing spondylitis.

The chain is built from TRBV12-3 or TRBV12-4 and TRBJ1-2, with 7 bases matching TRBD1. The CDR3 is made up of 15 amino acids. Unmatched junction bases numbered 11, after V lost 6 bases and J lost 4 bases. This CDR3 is CASRPGQASIYGYTF. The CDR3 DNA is TGTGCCAGCAGGCCCGGACAGGCGTCGATCTATGGCTACACCTTC.

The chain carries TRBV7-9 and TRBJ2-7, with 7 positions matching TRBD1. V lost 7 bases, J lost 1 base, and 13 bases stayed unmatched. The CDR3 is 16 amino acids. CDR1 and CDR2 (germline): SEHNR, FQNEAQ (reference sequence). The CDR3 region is CASTKGTGTVSYEQYF. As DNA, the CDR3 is TGTGCCAGCACCAAGGGCACGGGGACAGTATCCTACGAGCAGTACTTC.

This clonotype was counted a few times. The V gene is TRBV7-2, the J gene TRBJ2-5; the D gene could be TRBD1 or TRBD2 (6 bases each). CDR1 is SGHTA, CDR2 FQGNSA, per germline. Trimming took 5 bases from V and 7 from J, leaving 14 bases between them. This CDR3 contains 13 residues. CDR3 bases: TGTGCCAGCAGCCCCGATACGGGGGCGACCCAGTACTTC. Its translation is CASSPDTGATQYF.

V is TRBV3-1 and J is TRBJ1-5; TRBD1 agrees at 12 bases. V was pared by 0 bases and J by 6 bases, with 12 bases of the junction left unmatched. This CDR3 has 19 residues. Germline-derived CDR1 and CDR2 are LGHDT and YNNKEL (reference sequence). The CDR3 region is CASSQDFGTGGGGGQPQHF. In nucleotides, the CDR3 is TGTGCCAGCAGCCAAGATTTCGGGACAGGGGGCGGAGGCGGTCAGCCCCAGCATTTT. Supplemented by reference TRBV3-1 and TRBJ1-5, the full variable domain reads DTAVSQTPKYLVTQMGNDKSIKCEQNLGHDTMYWYKQDSKKFLKIMFSYNNKELIINETVPNRFSPKSPDKAHLNLHINSLELGDSAVYFCASSQDFGTGGGGGQPQHFGDGTRLSIL.

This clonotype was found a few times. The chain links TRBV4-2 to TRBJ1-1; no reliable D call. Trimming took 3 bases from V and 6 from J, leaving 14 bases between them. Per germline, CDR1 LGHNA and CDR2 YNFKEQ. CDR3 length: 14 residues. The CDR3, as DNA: TGTGCCAGCAGCCATTTCGGGGTTCTGGCTGAAGCTTTCTTT. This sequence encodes CASSHFGVLAEAFF.

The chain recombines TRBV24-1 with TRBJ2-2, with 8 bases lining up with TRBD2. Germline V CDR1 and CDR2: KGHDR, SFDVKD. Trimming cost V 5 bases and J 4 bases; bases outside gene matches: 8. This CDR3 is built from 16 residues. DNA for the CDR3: TGTGCCACCAGTGGCGGGGATAGCGGGATCACCGGGGAGCTGTTTTTT. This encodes CATSGGDSGITGELFF.

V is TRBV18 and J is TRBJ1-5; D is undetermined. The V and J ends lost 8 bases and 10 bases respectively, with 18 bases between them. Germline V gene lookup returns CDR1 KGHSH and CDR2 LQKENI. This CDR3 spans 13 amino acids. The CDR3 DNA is TGTGCCAGCACTAACGCCCCCGAACGACCCCAGCATTTT. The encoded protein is CASTNAPERPQHF.

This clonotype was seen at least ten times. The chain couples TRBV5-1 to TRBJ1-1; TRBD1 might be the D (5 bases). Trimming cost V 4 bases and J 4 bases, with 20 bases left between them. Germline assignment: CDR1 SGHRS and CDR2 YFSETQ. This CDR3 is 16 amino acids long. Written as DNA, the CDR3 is TGCGCCAGCAGCGGAGGAAGGACTGTGAGGGGCACTGAAGCTTTCTTT. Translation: CASSGGRTVRGTEAFF.

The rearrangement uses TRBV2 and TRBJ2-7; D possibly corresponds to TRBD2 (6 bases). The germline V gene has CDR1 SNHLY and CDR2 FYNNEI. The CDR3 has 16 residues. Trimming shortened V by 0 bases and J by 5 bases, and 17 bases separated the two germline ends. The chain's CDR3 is CASSEATPGSGDEQYF. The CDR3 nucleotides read TGTGCCAGCAGTGAAGCGACCCCCGGGAGTGGTGACGAGCAGTACTTC.

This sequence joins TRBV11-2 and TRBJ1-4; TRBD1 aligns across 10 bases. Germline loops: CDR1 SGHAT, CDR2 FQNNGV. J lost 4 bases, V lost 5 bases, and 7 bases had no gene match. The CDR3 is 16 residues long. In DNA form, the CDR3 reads TGTGCCAGCAGCCCGGGACAGGGGCCGCTTAATGAAAAACTGTTTTTT. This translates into CASSPGQGPLNEKLFF.

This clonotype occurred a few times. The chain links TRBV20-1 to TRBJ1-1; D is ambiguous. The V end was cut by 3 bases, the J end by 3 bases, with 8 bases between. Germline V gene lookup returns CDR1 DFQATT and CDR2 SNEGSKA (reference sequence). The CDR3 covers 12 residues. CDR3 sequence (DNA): TGCAGTGCTAGCGGGCGGTACACTGAAGCTTTCTTT. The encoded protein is CSASGRYTEAFF.

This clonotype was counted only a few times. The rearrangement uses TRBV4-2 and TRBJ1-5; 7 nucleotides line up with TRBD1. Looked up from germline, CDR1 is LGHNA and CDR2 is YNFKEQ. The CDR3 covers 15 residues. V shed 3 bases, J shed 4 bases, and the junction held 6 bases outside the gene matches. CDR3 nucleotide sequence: TGTGCCAGCAGCCAGCGTTCACAGGGGAATCAGCCCCAGCATTTT. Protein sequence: CASSQRSQGNQPQHF.

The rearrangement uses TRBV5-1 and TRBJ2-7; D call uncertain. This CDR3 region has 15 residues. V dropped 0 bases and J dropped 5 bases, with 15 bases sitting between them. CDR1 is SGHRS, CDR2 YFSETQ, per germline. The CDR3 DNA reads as TGCGCCAGCAGCTTGGCAGACCCAACGGAGAACGAGCAGTACGTC. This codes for CASSLADPTENEQYV.

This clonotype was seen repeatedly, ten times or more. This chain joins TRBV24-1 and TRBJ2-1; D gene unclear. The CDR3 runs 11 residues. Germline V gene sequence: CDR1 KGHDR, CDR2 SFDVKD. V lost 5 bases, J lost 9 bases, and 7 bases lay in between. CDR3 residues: CATSVGGEQFF. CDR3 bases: TGTGCCACCAGTGTTGGTGGTGAGCAGTTCTTC.

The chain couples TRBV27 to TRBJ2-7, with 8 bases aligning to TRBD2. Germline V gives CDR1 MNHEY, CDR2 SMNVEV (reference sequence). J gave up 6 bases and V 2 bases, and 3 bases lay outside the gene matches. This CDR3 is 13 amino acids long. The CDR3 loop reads CASSLERESEQYV. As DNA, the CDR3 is TGTGCCAGCAGTTTAGAGCGGGAGTCCGAGCAGTACGTC.

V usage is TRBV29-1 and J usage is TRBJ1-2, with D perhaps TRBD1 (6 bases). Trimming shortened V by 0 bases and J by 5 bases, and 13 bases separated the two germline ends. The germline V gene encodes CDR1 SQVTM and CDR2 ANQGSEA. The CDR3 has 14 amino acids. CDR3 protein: CSVEEGGIGYGYTF. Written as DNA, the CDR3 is TGCAGCGTTGAAGAAGGGGGGATCGGATATGGCTACACCTTC.

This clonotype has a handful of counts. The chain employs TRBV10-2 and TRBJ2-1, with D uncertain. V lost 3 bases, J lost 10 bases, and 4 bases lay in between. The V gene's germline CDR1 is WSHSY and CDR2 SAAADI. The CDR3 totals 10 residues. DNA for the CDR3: TGCGCCAGCAGTGAACTCGAGCAGTTCTTC. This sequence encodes CASSELEQFF.

Here the CDR3 DNA reads TGTGCCAGCAGTAACCGGGACGGACGAAACGAGCAGTACTTC. It translates to CASSNRDGRNEQYF. The chain has TRBV12-3 or TRBV12-4 and TRBJ2-7; tentatively, D is TRBD1 or TRBD2 (5 bases each). The CDR3 covers 14 residues. Trimming shortened V by 5 bases and J by 5 bases, and 16 bases separated the two germline ends.

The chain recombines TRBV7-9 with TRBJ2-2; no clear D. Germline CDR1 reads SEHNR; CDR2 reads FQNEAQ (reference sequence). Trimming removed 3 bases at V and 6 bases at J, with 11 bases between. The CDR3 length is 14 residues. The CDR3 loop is CASSLQPGAGELFF. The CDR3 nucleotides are TGTGCCAGCAGCTTGCAGCCCGGAGCCGGGGAGCTGTTTTTT.